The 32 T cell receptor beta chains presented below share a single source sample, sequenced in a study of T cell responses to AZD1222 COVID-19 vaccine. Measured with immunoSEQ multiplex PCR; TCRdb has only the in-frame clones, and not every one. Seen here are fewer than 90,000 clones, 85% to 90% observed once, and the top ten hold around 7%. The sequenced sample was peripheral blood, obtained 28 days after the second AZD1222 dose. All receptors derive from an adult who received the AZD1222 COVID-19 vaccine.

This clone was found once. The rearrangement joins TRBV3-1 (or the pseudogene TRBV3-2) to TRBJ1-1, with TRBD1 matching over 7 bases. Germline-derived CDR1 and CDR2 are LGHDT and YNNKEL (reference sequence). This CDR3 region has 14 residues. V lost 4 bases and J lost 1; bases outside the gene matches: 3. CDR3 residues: CASSPWTGNTEAFF. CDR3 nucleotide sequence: TGTGCCAGCAGCCCGTGGACAGGGAACACTGAAGCTTTCTTT.

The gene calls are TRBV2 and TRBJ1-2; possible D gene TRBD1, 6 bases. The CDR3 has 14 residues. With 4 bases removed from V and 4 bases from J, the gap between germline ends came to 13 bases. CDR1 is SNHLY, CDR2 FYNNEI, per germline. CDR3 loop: CASSVPDSSYGYTF. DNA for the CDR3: TGTGCCAGCAGTGTTCCGGACAGTAGCTATGGCTACACCTTC. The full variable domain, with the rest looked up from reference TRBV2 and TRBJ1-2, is EPEVTQTPSHQVTQMGQEVILRCVPISNHLYFYWYRQILGQKVEFLVSFYNNEISEKSEIFDDQFSVERPDGSNFTLKIRSTKLEDSAMYFCASSVPDSSYGYTFGSGTRLTVV.

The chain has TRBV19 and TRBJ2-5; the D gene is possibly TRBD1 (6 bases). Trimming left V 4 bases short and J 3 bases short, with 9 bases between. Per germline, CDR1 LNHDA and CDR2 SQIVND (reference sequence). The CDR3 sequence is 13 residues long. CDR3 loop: CASSTYREETQYF. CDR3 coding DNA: TGTGCCAGTAGTACATACAGGGAAGAGACCCAGTACTTC.

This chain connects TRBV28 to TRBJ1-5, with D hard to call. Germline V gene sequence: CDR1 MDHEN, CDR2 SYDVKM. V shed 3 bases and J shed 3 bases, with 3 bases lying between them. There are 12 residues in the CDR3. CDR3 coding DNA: TGTGCCAGCAGTTTTGCCAATCAGCCCCAGCATTTT. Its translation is CASSFANQPQHF.

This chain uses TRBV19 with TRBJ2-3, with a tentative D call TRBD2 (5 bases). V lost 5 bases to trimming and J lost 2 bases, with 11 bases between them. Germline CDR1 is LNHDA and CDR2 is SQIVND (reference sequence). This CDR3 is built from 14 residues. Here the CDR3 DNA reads TGTGCCAGTAGTGAGGGAGTGAACACAGATACGCAGTATTTT. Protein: CASSEGVNTDTQYF.

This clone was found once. The CDR3 DNA is TGTGCCAGCAGTTACCTTAGCGGGGCGAACACCGGGGAGCTGTTTTTT. This gives the protein CASSYLSGANTGELFF. The rearrangement uses TRBV6-6 and TRBJ2-2; 8 nucleotides line up with TRBD2. The CDR3 extends over 16 amino acids. Unmatched junction bases numbered 2, after V lost 2 bases and J lost 0 bases. CDR1 and CDR2 from the germline V gene are MNHNY and SVGAGI (reference sequence).

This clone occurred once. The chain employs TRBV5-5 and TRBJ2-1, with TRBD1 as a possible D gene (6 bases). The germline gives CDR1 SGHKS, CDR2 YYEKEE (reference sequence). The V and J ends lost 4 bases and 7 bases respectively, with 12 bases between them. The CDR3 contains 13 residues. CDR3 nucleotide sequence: TGTGCCAGCAGCCGGCAGGGGTGGAATGAGCAGTTCTTC. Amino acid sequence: CASSRQGWNEQFF. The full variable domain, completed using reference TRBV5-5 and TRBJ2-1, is DAGVTQSPTHLIKTRGQQVTLRCSPISGHKSVSWYQQVLGQGPQFIFQYYEKEERGRGNFPDRFSARQFPNYSSELNVNALLLGDSALYLCASSRQGWNEQFFGPGTRLTVL.

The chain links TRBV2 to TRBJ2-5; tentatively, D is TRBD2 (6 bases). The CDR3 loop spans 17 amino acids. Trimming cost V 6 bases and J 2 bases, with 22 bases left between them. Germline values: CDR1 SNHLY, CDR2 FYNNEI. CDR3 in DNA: TGTGCCAGCAGGGGGGGTCTGAATTTGGCGGTACAAGAGACCCAGTACTTC. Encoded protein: CASRGGLNLAVQETQYF.

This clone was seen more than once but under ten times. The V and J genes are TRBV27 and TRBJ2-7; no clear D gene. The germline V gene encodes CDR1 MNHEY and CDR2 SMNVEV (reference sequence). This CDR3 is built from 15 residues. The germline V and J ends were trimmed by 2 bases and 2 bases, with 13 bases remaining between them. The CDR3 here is CASSLGPGYPYEQYF. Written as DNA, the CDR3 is TGTGCCAGCAGTTTAGGGCCAGGTTACCCCTACGAGCAGTACTTC.

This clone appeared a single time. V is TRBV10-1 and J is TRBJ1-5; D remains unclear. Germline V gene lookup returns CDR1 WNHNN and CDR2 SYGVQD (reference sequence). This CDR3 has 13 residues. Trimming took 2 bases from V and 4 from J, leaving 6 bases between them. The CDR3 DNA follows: TGCGCCAGCAGTGAGAACCGTAATCAGCCCCAGCATTTT. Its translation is CASSENRNQPQHF.

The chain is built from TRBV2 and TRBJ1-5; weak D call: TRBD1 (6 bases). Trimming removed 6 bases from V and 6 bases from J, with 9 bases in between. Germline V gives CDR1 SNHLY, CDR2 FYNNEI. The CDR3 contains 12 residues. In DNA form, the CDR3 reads TGTGCCAGCAGGGGGGCTAGTCAGCCCCAGCATTTT. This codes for CASRGASQPQHF.

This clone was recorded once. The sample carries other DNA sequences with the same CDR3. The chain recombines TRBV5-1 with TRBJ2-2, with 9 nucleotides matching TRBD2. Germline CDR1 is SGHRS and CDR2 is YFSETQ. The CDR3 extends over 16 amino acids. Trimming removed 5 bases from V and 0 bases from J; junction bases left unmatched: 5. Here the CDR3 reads CASSLRLAANTGELFF. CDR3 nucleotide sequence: TGCGCCAGCAGTTTACGACTAGCGGCGAACACCGGGGAGCTGTTTTTT.

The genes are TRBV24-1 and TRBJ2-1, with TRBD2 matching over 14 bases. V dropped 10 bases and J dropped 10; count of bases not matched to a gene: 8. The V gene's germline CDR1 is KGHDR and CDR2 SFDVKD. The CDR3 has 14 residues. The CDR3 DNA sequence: TGTGCCACTCGGGGACTAGCGGGAGTTGGGGAGCAGTTCTTC. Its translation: CATRGLAGVGEQFF.

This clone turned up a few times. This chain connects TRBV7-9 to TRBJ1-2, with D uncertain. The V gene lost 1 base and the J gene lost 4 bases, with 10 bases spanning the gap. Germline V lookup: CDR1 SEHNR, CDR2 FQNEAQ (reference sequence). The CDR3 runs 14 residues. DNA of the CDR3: TGTGCCAGCAGCTTAGAAGTTGCCAGCTATGGCTACACCTTC. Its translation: CASSLEVASYGYTF.

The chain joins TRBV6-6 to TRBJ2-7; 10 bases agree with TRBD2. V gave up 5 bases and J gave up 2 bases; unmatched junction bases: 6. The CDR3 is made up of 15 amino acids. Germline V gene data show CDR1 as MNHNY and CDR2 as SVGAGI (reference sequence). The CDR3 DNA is TGTGCCAGCAGTACTAGCGGGAAGGGTGCCTACGAGCAGTACTTC. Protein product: CASSTSGKGAYEQYF.

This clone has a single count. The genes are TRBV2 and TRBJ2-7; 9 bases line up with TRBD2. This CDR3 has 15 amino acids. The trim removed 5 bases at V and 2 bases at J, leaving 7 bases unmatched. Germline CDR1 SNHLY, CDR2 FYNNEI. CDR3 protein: CASSLTSGGPYEQYF. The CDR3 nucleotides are TGTGCCAGCAGTCTGACTAGCGGTGGACCCTACGAGCAGTACTTC.

Here the CDR3 DNA reads TGTGCCAGCAGTGAAGTGGGGACAAACCAAGAGACCCAGTACTTC. Translated: CASSEVGTNQETQYF. This chain connects TRBV2 to TRBJ2-5; weak D call: TRBD1 (6 bases). This CDR3 spans 15 amino acids. V was trimmed by 1 base and J by 0 bases, leaving 9 bases between them. The germline gives CDR1 SNHLY, CDR2 FYNNEI.

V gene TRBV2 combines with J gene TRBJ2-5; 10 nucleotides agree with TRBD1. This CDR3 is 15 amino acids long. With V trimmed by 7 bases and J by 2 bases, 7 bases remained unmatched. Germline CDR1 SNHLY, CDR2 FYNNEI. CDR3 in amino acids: CASTRTGGRQETQYF. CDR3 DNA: TGTGCCAGCACGAGGACAGGGGGTCGGCAAGAGACCCAGTACTTC.

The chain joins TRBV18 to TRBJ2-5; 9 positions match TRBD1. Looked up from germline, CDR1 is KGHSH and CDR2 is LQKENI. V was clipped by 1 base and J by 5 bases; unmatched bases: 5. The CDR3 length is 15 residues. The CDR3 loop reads CASSPQGTGQETQYF. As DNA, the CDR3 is TGTGCCAGCTCACCACAAGGGACAGGGCAGGAGACCCAGTACTTC. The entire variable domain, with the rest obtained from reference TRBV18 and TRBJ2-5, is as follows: NAGVMQNPRHLVRRRGQEARLRCSPMKGHSHVYWYRQLPEEGLKFMVYLQKENIIDESGMPKERFSAEFPKEGPSILRIQQVVRGDSAAYFCASSPQGTGQETQYFGPGTRLLVL.

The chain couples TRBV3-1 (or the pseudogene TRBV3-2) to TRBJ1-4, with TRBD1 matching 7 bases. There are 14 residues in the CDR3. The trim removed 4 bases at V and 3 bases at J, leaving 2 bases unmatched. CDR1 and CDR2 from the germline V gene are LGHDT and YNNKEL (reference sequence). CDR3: CASSPDRANEKLFF. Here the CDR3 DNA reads TGTGCCAGCAGCCCCGACAGGGCTAATGAAAAACTGTTTTTT.

CDR3 in amino acids: CASSSEQARMNTEAFF. Here the CDR3 DNA reads TGCGCCAGCAGCTCAGAACAGGCCAGAATGAACACTGAAGCTTTCTTT. This chain connects TRBV5-1 to TRBJ1-1, with D perhaps matching TRBD1 (5 bases). The CDR3 length is 16 residues. Germline V gives CDR1 SGHRS, CDR2 YFSETQ. Between the trimmed V and J ends, which lost 3 bases and 0 bases, there was a span of 15 bases.

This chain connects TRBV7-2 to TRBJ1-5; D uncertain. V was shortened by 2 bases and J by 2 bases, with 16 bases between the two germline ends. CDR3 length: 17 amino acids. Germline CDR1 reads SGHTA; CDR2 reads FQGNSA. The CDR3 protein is CASSLWGREPGNQPQHF. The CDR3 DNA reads TGTGCCAGCAGCTTATGGGGTAGGGAGCCGGGCAATCAGCCCCAGCATTTT. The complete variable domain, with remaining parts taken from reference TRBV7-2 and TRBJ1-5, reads GAGVSQSPSNKVTEKGKDVELRCDPISGHTALYWYRQSLGQGLEFLIYFQGNSAPDKSGLPSDRFSAERTGGSVSTLTIQRTQQEDSAVYLCASSLWGREPGNQPQHFGDGTRLSIL.

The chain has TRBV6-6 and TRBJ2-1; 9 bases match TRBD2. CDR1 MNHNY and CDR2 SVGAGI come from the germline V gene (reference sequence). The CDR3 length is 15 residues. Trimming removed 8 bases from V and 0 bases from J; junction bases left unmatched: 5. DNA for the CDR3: TGTGCCAGCTCCCCGCGGGGGGGCTCCTACAATGAGCAGTTCTTC. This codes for CASSPRGGSYNEQFF.

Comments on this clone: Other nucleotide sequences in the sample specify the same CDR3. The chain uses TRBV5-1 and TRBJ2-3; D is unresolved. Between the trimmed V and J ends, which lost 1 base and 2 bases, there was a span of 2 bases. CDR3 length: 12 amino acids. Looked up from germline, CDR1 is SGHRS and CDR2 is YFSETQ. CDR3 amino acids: CASSLSTDTQYF. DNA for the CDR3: TGCGCCAGCAGCTTGTCCACAGATACGCAGTATTTT.

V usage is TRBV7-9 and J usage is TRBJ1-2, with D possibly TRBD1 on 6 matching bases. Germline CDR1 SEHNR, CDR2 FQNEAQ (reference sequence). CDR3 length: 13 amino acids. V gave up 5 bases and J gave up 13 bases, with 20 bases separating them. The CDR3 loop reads CASSRNEGGYSTF. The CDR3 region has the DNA TGTGCCAGCAGCCGAAACGAGGGGGGCTACAGCACCTTC.

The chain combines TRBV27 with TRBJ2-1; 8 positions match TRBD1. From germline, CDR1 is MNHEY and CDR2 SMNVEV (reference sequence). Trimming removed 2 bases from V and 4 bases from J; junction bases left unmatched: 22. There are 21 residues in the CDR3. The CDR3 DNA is TGTGCCAGCAGTTTAAGTCCCCGGGACAGGAGATTACAATTTGGGTACAATGAGCAGTTCTTC. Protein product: CASSLSPRDRRLQFGYNEQFF.

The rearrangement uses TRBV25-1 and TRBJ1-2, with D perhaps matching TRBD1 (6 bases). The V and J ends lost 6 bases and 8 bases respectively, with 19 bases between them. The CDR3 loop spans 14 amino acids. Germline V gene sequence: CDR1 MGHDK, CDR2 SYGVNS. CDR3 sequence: CASSPRGGPRGYTF. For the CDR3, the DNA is TGTGCCAGCAGCCCGAGGGGGGGGCCGAGGGGCTACACCTTC.

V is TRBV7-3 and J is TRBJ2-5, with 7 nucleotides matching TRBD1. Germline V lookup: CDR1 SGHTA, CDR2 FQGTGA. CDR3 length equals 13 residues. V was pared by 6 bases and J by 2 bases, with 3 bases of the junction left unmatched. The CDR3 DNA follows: TGTGCCAGCAGTCGGGACAGACAAGAGACCCAGTACTTC. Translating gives CASSRDRQETQYF. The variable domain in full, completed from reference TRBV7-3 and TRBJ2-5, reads GAGVSQTPSNKVTEKGKYVELRCDPISGHTALYWYRQSLGQGPEFLIYFQGTGAADDSGLPNDRFFAVRPEGSVSTLKIQRTERGDSAVYLCASSRDRQETQYFGPGTRLLVL.

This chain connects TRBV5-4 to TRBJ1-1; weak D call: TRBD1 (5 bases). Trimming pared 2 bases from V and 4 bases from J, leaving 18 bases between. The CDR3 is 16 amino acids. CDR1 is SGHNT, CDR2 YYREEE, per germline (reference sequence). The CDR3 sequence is CASSFGEAGLGTEAFF. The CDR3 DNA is TGTGCCAGCAGCTTCGGCGAGGCAGGGCTAGGCACTGAAGCTTTCTTT.

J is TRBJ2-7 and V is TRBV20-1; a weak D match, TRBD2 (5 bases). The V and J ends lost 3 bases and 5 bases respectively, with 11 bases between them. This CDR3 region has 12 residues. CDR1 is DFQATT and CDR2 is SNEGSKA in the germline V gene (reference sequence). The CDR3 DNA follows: TGCAGTGCTAGTGGTCCCGGGAACGAGCAGTACTTC. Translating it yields CSASGPGNEQYF.

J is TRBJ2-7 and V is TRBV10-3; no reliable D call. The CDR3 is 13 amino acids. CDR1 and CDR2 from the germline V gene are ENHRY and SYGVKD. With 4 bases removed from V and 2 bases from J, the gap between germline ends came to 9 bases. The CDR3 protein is CAISALDTYEQYF. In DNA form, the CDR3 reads TGTGCCATCAGTGCTCTCGATACCTACGAGCAGTACTTC.

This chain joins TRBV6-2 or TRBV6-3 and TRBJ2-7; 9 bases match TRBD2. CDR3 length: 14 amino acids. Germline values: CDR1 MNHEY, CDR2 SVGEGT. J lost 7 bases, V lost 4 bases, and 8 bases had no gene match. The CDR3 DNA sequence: TGTGCCAGCAGTTCGGGACTAGCCCCACGAGAGCAGTACTTC. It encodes CASSSGLAPREQYF.